The entry that follows covers one T cell receptor beta chain sequence. The antigen is not known. CDR3 size: 12 residues. Per germline, CDR1 SGHTA and CDR2 FQGNSA. The V end was cut by 2 bases, the J end by 8 bases, with 6 bases between. Sample-barcoded 5' priming and a J-beta primer mix drove a second PCR of 7 to 11 cycles. TCRdb itself ran the 5' RACE reads through MiXCR, one entry per CDR3 protein. Of about 930,000 distinct CDR3 sequences listed, 29% are singletons. The sample is drawn from a study of blood T cells in healthy people across ages. Study-wide points: There was a strong correlation between TCR beta diversity and naive T cell percentage.

Another study also made use of these data, one on T cells of mothers and their children. That report adds: RNA was extracted, and all of it went into cDNA synthesis at roughly 1.5 ug per 15 ul.

This TCR derives from a woman in her thirties or forties in good health. The specimen was blood. The chain uses TRBV7-2 and TRBJ1-4, with D unresolved. The CDR3 nucleotides are TGTGCCAGCAGCTTAATGGACGAAAAACTGTTTTTT. Its translation is CASSLMDEKLFF.